Sequencing of this T cell receptor beta chain was carried out in a study of regulatory T cells in long-lasting Graves disease. Germline lookup yields CDR1 SGHRS and CDR2 YFSETQ. The CDR3 length is 14 residues. As regards this clonotype: The antigen is undetermined. Relative to the germline gene, one junction end is altered; a read error may explain this.

Indicated time point: persistent/refractory GD, antithyroid drugs over 5 years with positive TRAb. PBMC RNA served as the TCR library source. The authors drew approximately 9 milliliters of peripheral blood into EDTA tubes. Findings of the study overall: Persistent Graves' patients showed a TCR diversity that was lower than that of newly diagnosed ones. Study of thyroid tissue was not done, with only peripheral blood studied.

Through Arm-PCR of CDR3 regions and iRepertoire HTBI primers, TCR beta libraries were built. TCRdb reprocessed the multiplex PCR reads via MiXCR and lists one record per CDR3 protein. The repertoire consists of approximately 690,000 distinct CDR3 sequences, with about 30% occurring once and the leading ten covering around 42%. V is TRBV5-1 and J is TRBJ2-5; D possibly matches TRBD1 or TRBD2 (5 bases each). The sample in question was peripheral blood mononuclear cells (PBMCs), obtained when the disease was refractory, from a patient treated with antithyroid drugs. This receptor was obtained from a female donor with Graves disease. For the CDR3, the DNA is TGTGCCTGCAGCTTGGAGGTGGGGCTAGAGACCCAGTACTTC. Protein: CACSLEVGLETQYF.